The 24 T cell receptor beta chains in this list originate from one sample, sequenced in a study of T-cell reconstitution after alpha-beta-depleted transplantation in children. TCRbeta library preparation incorporated unique molecular identifiers. Each CDR3 protein is one row after TCRdb ran MiXCR on the PCR reads. The sample carries about 610,000 distinct CDR3 sequences, approximately 10% recorded once. This material consisted of PBMCs from the stem cell graft donor, taken from the stem cell graft. The receptors originated from a human donor who donated a stem cell graft to a child with acute myeloid leukemia.

This clonotype was observed a few times. V is TRBV27 and J is TRBJ1-1, with TRBD1 matching over 7 bases. The V segment lost 5 bases and the J segment 11 bases; nucleotides outside the gene matches: 14. Germline V gene data show CDR1 as MNHEY and CDR2 as SMNVEV (reference sequence). The CDR3 extends over 14 amino acids. This CDR3 reads CASSPRGPGGEAFF. The DNA for the CDR3 is TGTGCCAGCAGTCCCCGGGGGCCAGGGGGTGAGGCTTTCTTT.

V usage is TRBV3-1 and J usage is TRBJ2-2, with D tentatively TRBD2 (6 bases). Trimming removed 2 bases from V and 6 bases from J, with 10 bases in between. This CDR3 region has 14 residues. Germline CDR1 is LGHDT and CDR2 is YNNKEL (reference sequence). The CDR3 sequence is CASSQQLASGELFF. The CDR3 bases are TGTGCCAGCAGCCAACAACTAGCTTCCGGGGAGCTGTTTTTT.

V and J are TRBV28 and TRBJ2-7; the D is unclear. Trimming removed 4 bases from V and 6 bases from J, with 22 bases in between. The CDR3 consists of 16 residues. The germline V gene has CDR1 MDHEN and CDR2 SYDVKM. The CDR3 region has the DNA TGTGCCAGCAGTTCGCGTGACGCTAGGATTCTCGGCGAGCAGTACTTC. Residues: CASSSRDARILGEQYF.

This clonotype was observed many times. J is TRBJ2-1 and V is TRBV7-2; D not certain. The CDR3 is 13 amino acids. V dropped 1 base and J dropped 6 bases, with 7 bases sitting between them. Germline values: CDR1 SGHTA, CDR2 FQGNSA. CDR3 residues: CASSLGTINEQFF. CDR3 DNA sequence: TGTGCCAGCAGCTTAGGGACGATCAATGAGCAGTTCTTC.

The chain links TRBV19 to TRBJ2-5; D not certain. This CDR3 is built from 13 residues. The germline V and J ends were trimmed by 5 bases and 2 bases, with 9 bases remaining between them. The germline V gene has CDR1 LNHDA and CDR2 SQIVND (reference sequence). The chain's CDR3 is CASSGLRQETQYF. CDR3 DNA sequence: TGTGCCAGTAGTGGCTTGAGGCAAGAGACCCAGTACTTC.

This clonotype was picked up many times. This sequence joins TRBV5-1 and TRBJ1-2; no clear D gene. Deletions cut 4 bases from V and 8 bases from J, with 15 bases between. Germline loops: CDR1 SGHRS, CDR2 YFSETQ. CDR3 length: 13 amino acids. The CDR3 DNA reads TGCGCCAGCAGCCCGGAAGGCGGACGCGGCTACACCTTC. Its protein is CASSPEGGRGYTF.

The V gene is TRBV7-9, the J gene TRBJ1-6; D ambiguous. The V end lost 8 bases, the J end lost 14 bases, and 19 bases lay between the germline ends. The CDR3 is made up of 13 amino acids. CDR1 SEHNR and CDR2 FQNEAQ come from the germline V gene (reference sequence). For the CDR3, the DNA is TGTGCCAGCTCCGAGGCGGCCCCTGGGGCCCTCCACTTT. Protein: CASSEAAPGALHF.

The sample holds a few counts of this clonotype. The V gene is TRBV20-1, the J gene TRBJ2-2; D may be TRBD1 or TRBD2 (5 bases each). Per germline, CDR1 DFQATT and CDR2 SNEGSKA (reference sequence). The germline V and J ends were trimmed by 1 base and 2 bases, with 17 bases remaining between them. The CDR3 extends over 17 amino acids. The CDR3 region has the DNA TGCAGTGCTAGAGGGTTTAAGGGGAGTATTAACACCGGGGAGCTGTTTTTT. Its translation is CSARGFKGSINTGELFF.

This clonotype was counted a few times. The chain combines TRBV28 with TRBJ2-1; 10 bases fit TRBD2. In germline, CDR1 is MDHEN, CDR2 SYDVKM. There are 14 residues in the CDR3. V lost 6 bases, J lost 3 bases, and 2 bases stayed unmatched. In DNA, the CDR3 is TGTGCCAGCAGCGGACTAGCGGTCTACAATGAGCAGTTCTTC. Protein product: CASSGLAVYNEQFF.

V gene TRBV10-1 combines with J gene TRBJ1-2, with 7 bases that match TRBD1. Germline CDR1 and CDR2: WNHNN and SYGVQD (reference sequence). This CDR3 has 13 residues. The junction had 9 bases not matched to a gene; V was cut back by 6 bases and J by 8 bases. The DNA of the CDR3 is TGCGCCAGCAGCCTAGGCACAGGGGAGGGCTACACCTTC. It specifies CASSLGTGEGYTF.

This chain uses TRBV29-1 with TRBJ2-3; either TRBD1 or TRBD2 may supply D (5 bases each). The ends were cut back, 2 bases at V and 2 bases at J, with 14 bases in the middle. The CDR3 consists of 15 residues. Germline V lookup: CDR1 SQVTM, CDR2 ANQGSEA. The CDR3 nucleotides read TGCAGCGTTGAACAGTGGGGACCCCCCACAGATACGCAGTATTTT. The encoded protein is CSVEQWGPPTDTQYF.

This chain uses TRBV28 with TRBJ2-3; D is perhaps TRBD1 (7 bases). V was clipped by 7 bases and J by 7 bases, with 12 bases between them. The V gene's germline CDR1 is MDHEN and CDR2 SYDVKM. The length of the CDR3 is 12 residues. As DNA, the CDR3 is TGTGCCAGCAACACAGGGGACTATACGCAGTATTTT. Amino acids: CASNTGDYTQYF.

This rearrangement joins TRBV6-5 to TRBJ2-7; a possible D gene is TRBD2 (5 bases). Germline V gene lookup returns CDR1 MNHEY and CDR2 SVGAGI. The CDR3 is 15 amino acids. V lost 0 bases, J lost 2 bases, and 11 bases lay in between. The CDR3 bases are TGTGCCAGCAGTTACTCGAGGGAGCCTACCTACGAGCAGTACTTC. This sequence encodes CASSYSREPTYEQYF.

The rearrangement links TRBV24-1 to TRBJ1-1; weak D call: TRBD1 (5 bases). V lost 10 bases to trimming and J lost 3 bases, with 8 bases between them. Germline CDR1 reads KGHDR; CDR2 reads SFDVKD. The CDR3 has 11 amino acids. CDR3 protein: CATGGDTEAFF. The CDR3 DNA follows: TGTGCCACGGGAGGGGACACTGAAGCTTTCTTT.

This clonotype was recorded at least ten times. The gene calls are TRBV12-3 or TRBV12-4 and TRBJ1-3; D is ambiguous. This CDR3 comprises 11 residues. Trimming removed 10 bases at V and 3 bases at J, with 7 bases between. The CDR3 coding sequence is TGTGCCACCTACTTTGGAAACACCATATATTTT. This translates into CATYFGNTIYF.

This clonotype has a single count. The rearrangement uses TRBV19 and TRBJ2-5; D is unclear. This CDR3 comprises 12 residues. Germline CDR1 LNHDA, CDR2 SQIVND (reference sequence). The ends were cut back, 0 bases at V and 5 bases at J, with 4 bases in the middle. The CDR3 here is CASSIDRETQYF. In DNA form, the CDR3 reads TGTGCCAGTAGTATAGACAGGGAGACCCAGTACTTC.

Many counts were recorded for this clonotype. The chain carries TRBV5-1 and TRBJ2-2, with D possibly called TRBD1 or TRBD2 (6 bases each). Between the trimmed V and J ends, which lost 0 bases and 2 bases, there was a span of 11 bases. There are 16 residues in the CDR3. Germline CDR1 SGHRS, CDR2 YFSETQ. The CDR3 nucleotides are TGCGCCAGCAGCTTGGAAGGGGGGCAAAACACCGGGGAGCTGTTTTTT. This sequence encodes CASSLEGGQNTGELFF.

The CDR3 bases are TGCAGCGTTCTGACAGGGCAAACCTACGAGCAGTACTTC. Its protein product is CSVLTGQTYEQYF. The gene calls are TRBV29-1 and TRBJ2-7, with 7 bases matching TRBD1. Per germline, CDR1 SQVTM and CDR2 ANQGSEA. The trim removed 5 bases at V and 2 bases at J, leaving 6 bases unmatched. CDR3 length equals 13 residues.

This clonotype was found a few times. The rearrangement uses TRBV7-8 and TRBJ2-3; 11 bases fit TRBD2. The V and J ends lost 5 bases and 0 bases, in that order; junction bases with no gene match: 7. CDR3 size: 17 residues. CDR1 is SGHVS and CDR2 is FQNEAQ in the germline V gene. CDR3 bases: TGTGCCAGCAGCCCCTTAGCGGGAGGGCGCAGCACAGATACGCAGTATTTT. This gives the protein CASSPLAGGRSTDTQYF.

This clonotype has just a few counts. In DNA, the CDR3 is TGTGCCAGCAGCAAGGGGGCTAGCGGGAATTACGAGCAGTACTTC. This translates into CASSKGASGNYEQYF. The chain combines TRBV4-2 with TRBJ2-7, with 9 bases lining up with TRBD2. The germline V gene encodes CDR1 LGHNA and CDR2 YNFKEQ. The V gene end was trimmed by 5 bases and the J gene end by 4 bases; junction bases not matched to a gene: 9. This CDR3 region has 15 residues.

This clonotype was counted a few times. The chain links TRBV9 to TRBJ2-2; D uncertain. Germline loops: CDR1 SGDLS, CDR2 YYNGEE. The germline V and J ends were trimmed by 0 bases and 5 bases, with 11 bases remaining between them. This CDR3 is built from 15 residues. CDR3 region: CASSVGLLETGELFF. DNA for the CDR3: TGTGCCAGCAGCGTAGGTCTTCTAGAGACCGGGGAGCTGTTTTTT.

The CDR3 here is CASSLDRGSGNTIYF. As DNA, the CDR3 is TGTGCCAGCAGCTTAGACAGGGGAAGTGGAAACACCATATATTTT. The chain links TRBV7-8 to TRBJ1-3; 7 nucleotides agree with TRBD1. Germline V CDR1 and CDR2: SGHVS, FQNEAQ. Trimming took 1 base from V and 3 from J; bases not matched to a gene: 3. The CDR3 contains 15 residues. Full variable domain (rest looked up from reference TRBV7-8 and TRBJ1-3): GAGVSQSPRYKVAKRGQDVALRCDPISGHVSLFWYQQALGQGPEFLTYFQNEAQLDKSGLPSDRFFAERPEGSVSTLKIQRTQQEDSAVYLCASSLDRGSGNTIYFGEGSWLTVV.

This clonotype was seen a few times. The chain couples TRBV20-1 to TRBJ2-7, with D unresolved. Between the trimmed V and J ends, which lost 6 bases and 4 bases, there was a span of 16 bases. CDR3 length: 13 residues. Germline CDR1 and CDR2: DFQATT and SNEGSKA (reference sequence). CDR3 protein: CSAAGDVGYEQYF. The CDR3 coding sequence is TGCAGTGCCGCTGGTGATGTGGGATACGAGCAGTACTTC.

In its sample, this clonotype was seen a few times. The chain has TRBV28 and TRBJ1-5; D is ambiguous. Between the trimmed V and J ends, which lost 3 bases and 0 bases, there was a span of 9 bases. CDR1 is MDHEN, CDR2 SYDVKM, per germline. The CDR3 runs to 15 residues. As DNA, the CDR3 is TGTGCCAGCAGTTTGGGCGCTCATAGCAATCAGCCCCAGCATTTT. Encoded protein: CASSLGAHSNQPQHF.